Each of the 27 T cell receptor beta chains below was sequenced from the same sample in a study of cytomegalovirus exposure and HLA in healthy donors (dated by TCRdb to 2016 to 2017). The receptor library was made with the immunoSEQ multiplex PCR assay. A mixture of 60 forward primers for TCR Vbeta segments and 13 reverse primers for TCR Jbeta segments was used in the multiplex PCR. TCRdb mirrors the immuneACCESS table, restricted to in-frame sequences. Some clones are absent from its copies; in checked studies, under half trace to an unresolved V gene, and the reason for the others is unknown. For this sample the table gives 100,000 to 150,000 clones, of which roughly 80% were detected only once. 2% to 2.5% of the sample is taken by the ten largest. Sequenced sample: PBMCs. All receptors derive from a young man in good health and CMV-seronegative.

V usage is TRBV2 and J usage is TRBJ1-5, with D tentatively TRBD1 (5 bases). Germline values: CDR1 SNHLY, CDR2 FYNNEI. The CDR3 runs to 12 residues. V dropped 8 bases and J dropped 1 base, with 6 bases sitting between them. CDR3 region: CASDRSNQPQHF. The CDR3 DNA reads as TGTGCCAGCGACAGAAGCAATCAGCCCCAGCATTTT.

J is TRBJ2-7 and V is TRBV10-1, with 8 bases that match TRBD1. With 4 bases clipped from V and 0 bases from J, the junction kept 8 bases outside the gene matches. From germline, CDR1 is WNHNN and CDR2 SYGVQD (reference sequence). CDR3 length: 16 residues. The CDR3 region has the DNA TGCGCCAGCAGTGCCGTGACAGGGGCGAGCTCCTACGAGCAGTACTTC. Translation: CASSAVTGASSYEQYF.

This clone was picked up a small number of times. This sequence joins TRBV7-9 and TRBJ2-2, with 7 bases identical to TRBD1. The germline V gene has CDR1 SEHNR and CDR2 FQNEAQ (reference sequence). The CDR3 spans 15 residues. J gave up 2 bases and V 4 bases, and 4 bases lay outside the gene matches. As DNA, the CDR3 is TGTGCCAGCAGCTACGGGACAGCCAACACCGGGGAGCTGTTTTTT. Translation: CASSYGTANTGELFF.

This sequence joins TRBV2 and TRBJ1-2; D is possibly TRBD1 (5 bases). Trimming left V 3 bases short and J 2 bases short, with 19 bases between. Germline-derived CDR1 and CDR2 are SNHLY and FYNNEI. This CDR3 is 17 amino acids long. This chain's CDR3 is CASSDERPLWGNYGYTF. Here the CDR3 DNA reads TGTGCCAGCAGTGATGAAAGGCCGTTGTGGGGCAACTATGGCTACACCTTC. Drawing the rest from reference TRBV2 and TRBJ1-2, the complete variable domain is EPEVTQTPSHQVTQMGQEVILRCVPISNHLYFYWYRQILGQKVEFLVSFYNNEISEKSEIFDDQFSVERPDGSNFTLKIRSTKLEDSAMYFCASSDERPLWGNYGYTFGSGTRLTVV.

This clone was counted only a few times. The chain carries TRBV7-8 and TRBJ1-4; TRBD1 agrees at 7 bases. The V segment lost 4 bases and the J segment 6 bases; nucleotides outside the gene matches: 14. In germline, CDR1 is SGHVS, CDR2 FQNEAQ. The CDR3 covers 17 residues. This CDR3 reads CASSSSKEPGQHEKLFF. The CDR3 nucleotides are TGTGCCAGCAGCTCTAGTAAAGAGCCGGGACAGCATGAAAAACTGTTTTTT. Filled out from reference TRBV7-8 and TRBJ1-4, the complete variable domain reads GAGVSQSPRYKVAKRGQDVALRCDPISGHVSLFWYQQALGQGPEFLTYFQNEAQLDKSGLPSDRFFAERPEGSVSTLKIQRTQQEDSAVYLCASSSSKEPGQHEKLFFGSGTQLSVL.

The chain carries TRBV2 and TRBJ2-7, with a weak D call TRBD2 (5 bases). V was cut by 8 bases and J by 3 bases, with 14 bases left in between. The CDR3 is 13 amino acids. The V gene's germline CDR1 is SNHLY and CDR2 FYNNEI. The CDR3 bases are TGTGCCAGCCCTGCGGGTCAACGCTACGAGCAGTACTTC. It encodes CASPAGQRYEQYF.

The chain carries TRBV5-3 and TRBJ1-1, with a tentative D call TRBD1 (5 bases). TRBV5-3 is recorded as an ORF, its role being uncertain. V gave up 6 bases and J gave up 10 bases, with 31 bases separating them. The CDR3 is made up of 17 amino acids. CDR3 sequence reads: CARTQFCPERYRSGAFF. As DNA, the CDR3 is TGTGCCAGAACCCAATTTTGCCCCGAACGATACAGGTCGGGAGCTTTCTTT.

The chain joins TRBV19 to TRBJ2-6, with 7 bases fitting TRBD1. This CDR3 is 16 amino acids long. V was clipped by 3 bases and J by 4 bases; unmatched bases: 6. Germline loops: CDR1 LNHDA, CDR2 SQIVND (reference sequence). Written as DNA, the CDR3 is TGTGCCAGTAGTATGGACAGGTCCGTGGGGGCCAACGTCCTGACTTTC. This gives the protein CASSMDRSVGANVLTF.

This CDR3 is CASSLPGVLSYNEQFF. The CDR3 region has the DNA TGTGCCAGCAGCCTCCCAGGGGTGCTCTCCTACAATGAGCAGTTCTTC. The V gene is TRBV13, the J gene TRBJ2-1, with a tentative D call TRBD1 (6 bases). The V and J ends lost 5 bases and 0 bases respectively, with 14 bases between them. Germline V lookup: CDR1 PRHDT, CDR2 FYEKMQ (reference sequence). The CDR3 consists of 16 residues. Supplemented by reference TRBV13 and TRBJ2-1, the full variable domain reads AAGVIQSPRHLIKEKRETATLKCYPIPRHDTVYWYQQGPGQDPQFLISFYEKMQSDKGSIPDRFSAQQFSDYHSELNMSSLELGDSALYFCASSLPGVLSYNEQFFGPGTRLTVL.

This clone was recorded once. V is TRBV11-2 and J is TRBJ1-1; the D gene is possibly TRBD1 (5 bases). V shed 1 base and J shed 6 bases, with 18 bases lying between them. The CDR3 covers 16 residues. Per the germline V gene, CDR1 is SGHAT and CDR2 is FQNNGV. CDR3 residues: CASSLARWGQRPEAFF. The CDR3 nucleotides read TGTGCCAGCAGCTTAGCCAGGTGGGGCCAGAGGCCTGAAGCTTTCTTT.

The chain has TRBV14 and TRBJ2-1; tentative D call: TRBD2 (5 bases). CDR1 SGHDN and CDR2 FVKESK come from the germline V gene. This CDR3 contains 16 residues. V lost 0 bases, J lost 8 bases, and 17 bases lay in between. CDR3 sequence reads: CASSQDLPPSGHEQFF. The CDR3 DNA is TGTGCCAGCAGCCAAGATCTCCCCCCAAGCGGCCATGAGCAGTTCTTC.

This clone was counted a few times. CDR3 amino acids: CASSLGSGAYNEQFF. The CDR3, as DNA: TGTGCCAGCAGCCTAGGTAGCGGGGCCTACAATGAGCAGTTCTTC. This rearrangement joins TRBV5-5 to TRBJ2-1, with 8 bases aligning to TRBD2. This CDR3 region has 15 residues. From germline, CDR1 is SGHKS and CDR2 YYEKEE (reference sequence). V shed 4 bases, J shed 2 bases, and the junction held 5 bases outside the gene matches.

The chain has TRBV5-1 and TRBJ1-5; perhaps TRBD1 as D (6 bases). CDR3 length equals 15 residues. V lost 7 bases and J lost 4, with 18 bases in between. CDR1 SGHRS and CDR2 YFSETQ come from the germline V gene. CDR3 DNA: TGCGCCAGCGACTTTCCGCTCAGGGGTAATCAGCCCCAGCATTTT. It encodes CASDFPLRGNQPQHF.

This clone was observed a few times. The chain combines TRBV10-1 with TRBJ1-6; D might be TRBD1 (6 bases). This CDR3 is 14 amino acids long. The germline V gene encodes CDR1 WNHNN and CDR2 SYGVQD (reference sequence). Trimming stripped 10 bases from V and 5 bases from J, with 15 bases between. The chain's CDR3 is CAKFRDTDNSPLHF. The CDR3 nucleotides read TGCGCCAAGTTCCGGGACACAGATAATTCACCCCTCCACTTT.

CDR3 loop: CASSLVLSYEQYF. The CDR3, as DNA: TGTGCCAGCAGCTTAGTCCTATCCTACGAGCAGTACTTC. The J gene is TRBJ2-7, the V gene TRBV7-8; no reliable D call. Germline V lookup: CDR1 SGHVS, CDR2 FQNEAQ. Deletions cut 1 base from V and 1 base from J, with 5 bases between. The CDR3 has 13 amino acids.

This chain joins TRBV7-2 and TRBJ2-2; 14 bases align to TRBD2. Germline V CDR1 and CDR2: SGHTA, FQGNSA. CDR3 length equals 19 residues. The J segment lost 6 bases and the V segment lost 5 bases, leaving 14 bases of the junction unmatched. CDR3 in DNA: TGTGCCAGCAGCCCAGGGGGGACTAGCGGGGGAAGTAGCCCCGGGGAGCTGTTTTTT. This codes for CASSPGGTSGGSSPGELFF.

The CDR3 protein is CASREQGGDRGLIDGYTF. For the CDR3, the DNA is TGTGCCAGCAGAGAACAAGGTGGGGACAGGGGCCTTATTGATGGCTACACCTTC. The chain uses TRBV5-6 and TRBJ1-2, with 10 bases aligning to TRBD1. The V segment lost 5 bases and the J segment 6 bases; nucleotides outside the gene matches: 19. The CDR3 has 18 residues. The V gene's germline CDR1 is SGHDT and CDR2 YYEEEE.

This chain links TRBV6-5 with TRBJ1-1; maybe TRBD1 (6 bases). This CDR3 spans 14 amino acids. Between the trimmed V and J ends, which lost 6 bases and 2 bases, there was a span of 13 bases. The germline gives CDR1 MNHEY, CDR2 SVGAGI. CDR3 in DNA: TGTGCCAGCAGCTATTCAGGGGATAACACTGAAGCTTTCTTT. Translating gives CASSYSGDNTEAFF.

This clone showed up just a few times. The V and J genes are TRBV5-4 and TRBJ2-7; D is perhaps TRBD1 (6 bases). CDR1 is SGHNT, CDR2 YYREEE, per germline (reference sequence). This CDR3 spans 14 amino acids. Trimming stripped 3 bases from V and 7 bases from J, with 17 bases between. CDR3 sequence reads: CASSSTGMVLEQYF. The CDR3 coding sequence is TGTGCCAGCAGCTCCACAGGGATGGTATTAGAGCAGTACTTC.

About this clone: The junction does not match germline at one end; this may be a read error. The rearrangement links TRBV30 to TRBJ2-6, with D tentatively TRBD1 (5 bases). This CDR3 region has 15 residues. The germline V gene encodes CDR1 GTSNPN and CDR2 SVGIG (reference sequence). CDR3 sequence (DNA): TGTGCCTGGAGGCTGCTGGGCTCTGGGGCCAACGGCCTGACTTTC. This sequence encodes CAWRLLGSGANGLTF.

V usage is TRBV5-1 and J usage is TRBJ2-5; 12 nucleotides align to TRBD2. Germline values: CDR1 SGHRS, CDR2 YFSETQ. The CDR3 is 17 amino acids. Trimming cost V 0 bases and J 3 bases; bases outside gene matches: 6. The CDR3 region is CASSLAPLAGGKETQYF. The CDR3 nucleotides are TGCGCCAGCAGCTTGGCTCCACTAGCGGGGGGTAAAGAGACCCAGTACTTC.

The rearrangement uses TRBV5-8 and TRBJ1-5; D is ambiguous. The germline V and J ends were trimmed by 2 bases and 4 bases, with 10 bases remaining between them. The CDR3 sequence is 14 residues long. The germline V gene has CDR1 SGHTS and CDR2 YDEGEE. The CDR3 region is CASSLGRRNQPQHF. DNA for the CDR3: TGTGCCAGCAGCTTAGGGAGAAGGAATCAGCCCCAGCATTTT.

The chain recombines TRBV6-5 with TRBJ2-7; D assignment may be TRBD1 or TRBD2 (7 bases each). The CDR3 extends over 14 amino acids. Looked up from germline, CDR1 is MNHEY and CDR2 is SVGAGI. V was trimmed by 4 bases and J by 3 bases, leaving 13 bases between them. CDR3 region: CASSFSGGGYEQYF. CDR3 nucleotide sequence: TGTGCCAGCAGTTTCTCAGGGGGGGGCTACGAGCAGTACTTC.

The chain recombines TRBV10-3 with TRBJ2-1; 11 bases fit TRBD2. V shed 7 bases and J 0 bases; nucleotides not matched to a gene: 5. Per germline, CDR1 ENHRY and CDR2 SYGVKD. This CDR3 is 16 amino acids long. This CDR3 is CAITNSGGGSYNEQFF. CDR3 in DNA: TGTGCCATCACCAATAGCGGGGGGGGCTCCTACAATGAGCAGTTCTTC.

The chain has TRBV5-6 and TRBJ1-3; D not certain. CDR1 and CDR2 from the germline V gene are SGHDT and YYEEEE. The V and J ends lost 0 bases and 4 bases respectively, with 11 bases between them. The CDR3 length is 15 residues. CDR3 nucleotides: TGTGCCAGCAGCTTGGTTCGCAGTAACGGAAACACCATATATTTT. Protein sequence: CASSLVRSNGNTIYF.

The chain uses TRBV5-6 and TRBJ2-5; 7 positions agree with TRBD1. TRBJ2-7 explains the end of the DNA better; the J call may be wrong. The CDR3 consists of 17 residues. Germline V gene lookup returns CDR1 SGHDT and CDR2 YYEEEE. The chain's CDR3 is CASSFLKAGTAPYEQYF. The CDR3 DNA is TGTGCCAGCAGCTTCTTAAAGGCCGGGACAGCCCCCTACGAGCAGTACTTC.

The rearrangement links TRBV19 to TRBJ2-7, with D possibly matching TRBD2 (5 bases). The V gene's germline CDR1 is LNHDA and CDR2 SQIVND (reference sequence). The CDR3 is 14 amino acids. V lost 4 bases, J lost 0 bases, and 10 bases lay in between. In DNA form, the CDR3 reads TGTGCCAGTAGTAGAGGGCTGAGCTCCTACGAGCAGTACTTC. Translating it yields CASSRGLSSYEQYF. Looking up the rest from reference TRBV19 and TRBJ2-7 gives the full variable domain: DGGITQSPKYLFRKEGQNVTLSCEQNLNHDAMYWYRQDPGQGLRLIYYSQIVNDFQKGDIAEGYSVSREKKESFPLTVTSAQKNPTAFYLCASSRGLSSYEQYFGPGTRLTVT.